The clone carrying this T cell receptor beta chain showed up many times. These data belong to a study of human T cells and chemical hapten exposure. Background on the study: Chiefly women, the patients showed alopecia areata, totalis or universalis.

CDR1 and CDR2 (germline): SEHNR, FQNEAQ (reference sequence). V dropped 5 bases and J dropped 0; count of bases not matched to a gene: 11. The CDR3 consists of 19 residues. The library labeled individual cDNA molecules by adding unique molecular identifiers to them. In TCRdb, the RACE reads were re-called with MiXCR into one record per CDR3 protein. The table includes more than 300,000 distinct CDR3 sequences, roughly 4.6% detected once. Time point specified: pre-sensitization, week 0. Described treatment: therapeutic diphenylcyclopropenone sensitization with weekly scalp DPC. Donors were 18 to 70-year-old alopecia patients suitable for DPC.

The TCR was taken from a woman aged 45-59 years with alopecia areata. Some clones in this sample may be carry-over from other donors' samples. Sequencing was performed on whole blood, taken in connection with sensitization to the hapten diphenylcyclopropenone (DPC). The J gene is TRBJ2-6, the V gene TRBV7-9; TRBD1 matches at 9 bases. The CDR3 DNA reads as TGTGCCAGCAGCCTCCAGGACAGGGGACTCCTCTCTGGGGCCAACGTCCTGACTTTC. It specifies CASSLQDRGLLSGANVLTF.